This T cell receptor beta chain was recorded in a study of tumor-infiltrating lymphocytes in primary liver carcinoma (dated by TCRdb to the late 2010s). Concerning the study at large: Hepatocellular carcinoma (four) or combined HCC and intrahepatic cholangiocarcinoma (one) was present in the five patients, who were three men and two women aged 30 to 69 years. A total of 35 specimens from 5 patients underwent TCRbeta repertoire sequencing, comprising about 25 tumor regions, 5 adjacent noncancerous liver tissues and 5 peripheral blood samples. Each sample produced roughly 3.65 to 8 million productive TCRbeta reads, and read depth showed no significant difference between tissue types. The five patients had tumors staged T1-T3 N0M0, with maximum diameters ranging from roughly 4.2 to 11 cm. The study combined TCRbeta repertoire sequencing, expression microarrays and whole-exome sequencing across five regions of each liver tumor, with adjacent normal tissue and blood. To link TCRbeta repertoire diversity to the local molecular phenotype, the 20 to 30 tumor region samples were profiled with Agilent mRNA microarrays. High reproducibility was observed for the technical replicate repertoires, with mean shared-clone rates around 0.9 and correlation coefficients above 0.95. Beyond this particular receptor, the publication reports: Only roughly 7-25% of top clones appeared in all five regions of a tumor, which suggests that tumor-infiltrating T cells are spatially heterogeneous. The top 250 clones made up a significantly larger repertoire fraction in tumors than in blood (p = 0.039). With just five or six patients in the study, the authors point out that the findings should be validated in a larger study. Because only the TCR beta chain was sequenced and unpaired alpha chains were not captured, true repertoire diversity is likely underestimated. Repertoire overlap was found to be higher between tumor regions (mean about 35%) than between tumor-adjacent (around 17%) or tumor-blood (about 14%) pairs, consistent with antigen-driven expansion. Comparison of CD4+ and CD8+ T cell repertoires was precluded by the use of bulk unsorted samples.

This clonotype is labeled medium-sized (0.01 to 0.1%). What this receptor recognizes is not known. No much larger clone exists at a distance of one base, and base qualities are not known. CDR1 and CDR2 are read off the germline V gene as ENHRY and SYGVKD. Trimmed from V: 7 bases; trimmed from J: 1 base; junction bases lacking a gene match: 9. The cysteine opens and the phenylalanine closes a CDR3 of 16 amino acids. Only the CDR3 part of the read is kept: 48 bases, read in frame from the first base. Without any cell sorting, total RNA and DNA were extracted together from around 20-30 mg of bulk tissue using the AllPrep DNA/RNA mini kit. Between late 2015 and March 2016, a handful of patients in China with histopathologically diagnosed primary liver carcinoma had surgical resection. Patients had chronic HBV infection and were treatment-naive at sampling. Each tumor was sampled at five spatially separated regions: the superior, inferior, left-lateral and right-lateral poles and the tumor centre. More than 85% viable tumor cells were found by histology in every tumor sample. Fresh tumor and adjacent tissue pieces were bisected; one half was stored in RNAlater at -80°C, the other sent for histology.

TCRbeta-specific cDNA was reverse-transcribed from 500 ng total RNA using a constant-region primer and ProtoScript II reverse transcriptase. Construction of the TCRbeta libraries relied on three nested rounds of multiplex PCR, following a slightly modified ARM-PCR procedure. Multiplex TRBV1-TRBV30 forward primers and a Cbeta reverse primer were used in the first two PCR rounds, each of which was run for 10 cycles. Sample barcodes and Illumina adapters were added in a final 25-cycle PCR using Deep VentR polymerase. Amplicons of 200-500 bp were gel-purified with a QIAquick gel extraction kit before sequencing. TCRbeta amplicons were sequenced on an Illumina HiSeq 2500 with 250-bp paired-end reads. As for the authors' bioinformatics: Quality trimming of reads was performed with Trimmomatic v0.33, and paired reads were merged with FLASH v1.2.11 so that full CDR3 sequences could be recovered. MiGEC v1.2.1b assigned V, D and J germline segments to the rearranged TCRbeta sequences. Clonotype statistics, along with Shannon-Wiener diversity indices, were calculated using VDJtools v1.0.0. To cut down on sampling bias, every analysis after diversity analysis relied on just the 250 most abundant clonotypes from each sample. TCRdb passed the public sequencing reads through fastp at Q25 and MiXCR, retaining productive beta sequences. Under each unique CDR3 protein, matching rows form one entry showing the most common genes and DNA. TCRdb's processing, not the authors', yielded these V and J calls. This sample gives roughly 70,000 distinct CDR3 sequences in total; approximately 74% of them show up just once. Roughly two fifths of the sample is held by the ten biggest clonotypes.

Recombination connected TRBV10-3 to TRBJ2-2; TRBD1 agrees with 7 junctional bases. The sequence derives from a man between 40 and 49 years old with primary liver carcinoma and hepatitis B virus infection. Sequenced input: liver tumor tissue from sampling region 4. Taken with the paper, the label for cell subset or site translates to: tumor region T4, right-lateral pole. CDR3 protein: CAIMGTEGGNTGELFF. DNA sequence: TGTGCCATCATGGGGACAGAAGGTGGGAACACCGGGGAGCTGTTTTTT.